These 27 T cell receptor beta chains were sequenced from one sample in a study of T cells in Graves' hyperthyroidism and ophthalmopathy (dated by TCRdb to between 2017 and 2020). Library creation used multiplex PCR. Reads for this sample came from an Illumina HiSeq 2000. The TCR beta CDR3 regions were amplified from the RNA transcripts. The first round of RT-PCR for the TCR CDR3 was performed with the HTBI primer set and the Qiagen OneStep RT-PCR kit. TCRdb handled the public reads itself, with Q25 trimming in fastp and clone calling in MiXCR, and kept productive beta chains. Rows with one shared CDR3 protein collapse into an entry with the most common genes and DNA. This sample comprises about 210,000 distinct CDR3 sequences, approximately 17% of them detected only once. The top ten clones comprise roughly 50% of the sample. Material: blood. These receptors all stem from a man aged 45-65 years with Graves' hyperthyroidism.

The table lists this clonotype with many counts. V usage is TRBV11-2 and J usage is TRBJ2-7; D gene unclear. Between the trimmed V and J ends, which lost 8 bases and 3 bases, there was a span of 14 bases. In germline, CDR1 is SGHAT, CDR2 FQNNGV. CDR3 length equals 13 residues. CDR3 region: CASLGSDFYEQYF. Written as DNA, the CDR3 is TGTGCCAGCCTTGGATCTGATTTCTACGAGCAGTACTTC.

The table lists this clonotype with many counts. CDR3: CASSSGTSEGYTF. In DNA form, the CDR3 reads TGTGCCAGCAGTTCTGGGACCTCAGAAGGCTACACCTTC. V and J are TRBV28 and TRBJ1-2, with a tentative D call TRBD1 (5 bases). The CDR3 loop spans 13 amino acids. Trimming left V 4 bases short and J 8 bases short, with 14 bases between. Per the germline V gene, CDR1 is MDHEN and CDR2 is SYDVKM.

This clonotype appeared a few times. The rearrangement links TRBV11-3 to TRBJ1-1; 7 nucleotides match TRBD1. This CDR3 is 15 amino acids long. CDR1 is SGHNT, CDR2 YENEEA, per germline. The V segment lost 1 base and the J segment 0 bases; nucleotides outside the gene matches: 2. The CDR3 here is CASSLGQGMNTEAFF. DNA of the CDR3: TGTGCCAGCAGCTTAGGACAGGGAATGAACACTGAAGCTTTCTTT.

In its sample, this clonotype was seen many times. The rearrangement uses TRBV10-3 and TRBJ1-1, with D uncertain. V was cut by 1 base and J by 1 base, with 7 bases left in between. Per germline, CDR1 ENHRY and CDR2 SYGVKD. This CDR3 has 14 amino acids. The CDR3 protein is CAISEFSRNTEAFF. For the CDR3, the DNA is TGTGCCATCAGTGAGTTCTCTCGGAACACTGAAGCTTTCTTT.

The chain carries TRBV19 and TRBJ1-5, with unresolved D. Germline V gene sequence: CDR1 LNHDA, CDR2 SQIVND (reference sequence). The V end lost 4 bases, the J end lost 5 bases, and 15 bases lay between the germline ends. This CDR3 is built from 15 residues. The CDR3 DNA sequence: TGTGCCAGTAGTACACTAACATTGAGGTATCAGCCCCAGCATTTT. Amino acids: CASSTLTLRYQPQHF.

This clonotype was recorded many times. The gene calls are TRBV27 and TRBJ2-7; 8 positions match TRBD2. With 6 bases clipped from V and 7 bases from J, the junction kept 8 bases outside the gene matches. Germline loops: CDR1 MNHEY, CDR2 SMNVEV (reference sequence). This CDR3 region has 13 residues. CDR3 bases: TGTGCCAGCAGGTTAGCGGGATCGGGTGAGCAGTACTTC. This gives the protein CASRLAGSGEQYF.

This clonotype was seen at least ten times. This chain's CDR3 is CSAVGQQETQYF. CDR3 coding DNA: TGCAGTGCCGTCGGACAACAAGAGACCCAGTACTTC. The chain has TRBV20-1 and TRBJ2-5; D is possibly TRBD1 (5 bases). V shed 6 bases and J shed 2 bases, with 10 bases lying between them. This CDR3 spans 12 amino acids. Looked up from germline, CDR1 is DFQATT and CDR2 is SNEGSKA (reference sequence).

The V call is TRBV19, the J call TRBJ1-5; no clear D gene. CDR3 size: 13 residues. V was trimmed by 3 bases and J by 7 bases, leaving 10 bases between them. CDR1 is LNHDA and CDR2 is SQIVND in the germline V gene (reference sequence). The CDR3 here is CASSIRILQPQHF. CDR3 sequence (DNA): TGTGCCAGTAGTATTCGGATTCTCCAGCCCCAGCATTTT.

This clonotype was detected ten times or more. This chain uses TRBV30 with TRBJ1-4, with D uncertain. Trimming removed 0 bases from V and 6 bases from J, with 11 bases in between. Germline loops: CDR1 GTSNPN, CDR2 SVGIG (reference sequence). This CDR3 is built from 14 residues. Here the CDR3 DNA reads TGTGCCTGGAGTGTACATTTGGTGGATGAAAAACTGTTTTTT. This translates into CAWSVHLVDEKLFF.

The V and J genes are TRBV29-1 and TRBJ2-5, with a possible D match to TRBD2 (6 bases). The CDR3 runs to 12 residues. The V end lost 6 bases, the J end lost 1 base, and 9 bases lay between the germline ends. Germline CDR1 SQVTM, CDR2 ANQGSEA. The CDR3 region is CSVTRSQETQYF. CDR3 DNA sequence: TGCAGCGTGACTAGGTCCCAAGAGACCCAGTACTTC.

The chain has TRBV27 and TRBJ1-2; no clear D gene. Trimming shortened V by 4 bases and J by 6 bases, and 18 bases separated the two germline ends. Germline CDR1 MNHEY, CDR2 SMNVEV (reference sequence). The CDR3 covers 15 residues. This CDR3 is CASSSVGLEGDGYTF. The CDR3 DNA is TGTGCCAGCAGTTCAGTGGGCTTGGAGGGCGATGGCTACACCTTC.

The V call is TRBV10-3, the J call TRBJ2-2; D gene uncertain. V was clipped by 4 bases and J by 6 bases, with 12 bases between them. CDR3 length: 14 residues. Germline CDR1 and CDR2: ENHRY and SYGVKD. This CDR3 is CAISGSRPAGELFF. In DNA, the CDR3 is TGTGCCATCAGTGGATCCAGGCCGGCCGGGGAGCTGTTTTTT.

This clonotype was counted a few times. The gene calls are TRBV4-1 and TRBJ2-6; TRBD1 agrees at 7 bases. The CDR3 consists of 17 residues. The germline gives CDR1 MGHRA, CDR2 YSYEKL. V lost 0 bases to trimming and J lost 4 bases; unmatched junction nucleotides: 6. The CDR3 DNA follows: TGCGCCAGCAGCCAAGATGGTAGGGGGCTAGGGGCCAACGTCCTGACTTTC. It is translated as CASSQDGRGLGANVLTF.

With regard to this clonotype: Given a much more abundant clone one base away, this may be a read error. The chain uses TRBV18 and TRBJ2-2; 7 bases map to TRBD2. The germline CDR1 and CDR2 sequences are KGHSH and LQKENI. This CDR3 comprises 14 residues. CDR3 bases: TGTGCCAGCTCACCAGGCGGGAGAGCCGGGGAGCCGTTTTTT. Amino acid sequence: CASSPGGRAGEPFF. Full variable domain (remainder filled in from reference TRBV18 and TRBJ2-2): NAGVMQNPRHLVRRRGQEARLRCSPMKGHSHVYWYRQLPEEGLKFMVYLQKENIIDESGMPKERFSAEFPKEGPSILRIQQVVRGDSAAYFCASSPGGRAGEPFFGEGSRLTVL.

This clonotype has at least ten counts. The chain uses TRBV30 and TRBJ2-7, with D maybe TRBD2 (6 bases). Trimming left V 3 bases short and J 2 bases short, with 8 bases between. The length of the CDR3 is 12 residues. Germline V gene data show CDR1 as GTSNPN and CDR2 as SVGIG (reference sequence). CDR3 coding DNA: TGTGCCTGGAGCTCGGGGGCCTACGAGCAGTACTTC. This codes for CAWSSGAYEQYF. The complete variable domain, with remaining parts taken from reference TRBV30 and TRBJ2-7, reads SQTIHQWPATLVQPVGSPLSLECTVEGTSNPNLYWYRQAAGRGLQLLFYSVGIGQISSEVPQNLSASRPQDRQFILSSKKLLLSDSGFYLCAWSSGAYEQYFGPGTRLTVT.

This clonotype has just one count. V and J are TRBV6-1 and TRBJ1-1, with D unclear. V was shortened by 7 bases and J by 4 bases, with 10 bases between the two germline ends. The CDR3 length is 12 residues. Germline loops: CDR1 MNHNS, CDR2 SASEGT. The DNA for the CDR3 is TGTGCCAGCATCGGGGTTAGCACTGAAGCTTTCTTT. Protein: CASIGVSTEAFF.

The gene calls are TRBV2 and TRBJ1-2; no clear D gene. Per germline, CDR1 SNHLY and CDR2 FYNNEI. V was cut by 4 bases and J by 8 bases, with 11 bases left in between. The CDR3 sequence is 12 residues long. The CDR3 is CASSGEPHGYTF. In DNA, the CDR3 is TGTGCCAGCAGTGGGGAACCTCACGGCTACACCTTC. Full variable domain (outside the CDR3, taken from reference TRBV2 and TRBJ1-2): EPEVTQTPSHQVTQMGQEVILRCVPISNHLYFYWYRQILGQKVEFLVSFYNNEISEKSEIFDDQFSVERPDGSNFTLKIRSTKLEDSAMYFCASSGEPHGYTFGSGTRLTVV.

This clonotype occurred a few times. A much larger clone lies one base from this, so it may be a read error. Likely a read error: the CDR3 ends without its conserved phenylalanine or tryptophan. The rearrangement uses TRBV27 and TRBJ2-2, with 14 bases fitting TRBD2. The V gene end was trimmed by 3 bases and the J gene end by 8 bases; junction bases not matched to a gene: 5. The germline CDR1 and CDR2 sequences are MNHEY and SMNVEV (reference sequence). The CDR3 extends over 16 amino acids. CDR3 in amino acids: CASSFEGTSGSGELFL. In DNA form, the CDR3 reads TGTGCCAGCAGTTTCGAAGGGACTAGCGGGAGTGGGGAGCTGTTTCTT.

The V call is TRBV20-1, the J call TRBJ2-5; D is unclear. Trimming cost V 4 bases and J 2 bases, with 8 bases left between them. The CDR3 is 12 amino acids. From germline, CDR1 is DFQATT and CDR2 SNEGSKA (reference sequence). The CDR3 region is CSANSDQETQYF. For the CDR3, the DNA is TGCAGTGCTAATTCCGATCAAGAGACCCAGTACTTC.

This clonotype was picked up a small number of times. Here the CDR3 reads CASSPPGQPYGYTF. CDR3 bases: TGTGCCAGCAGTCCCCCGGGACAGCCCTATGGCTACACCTTC. This rearrangement joins TRBV28 to TRBJ1-2; TRBD1 aligns across 7 bases. This CDR3 spans 14 amino acids. The germline V gene encodes CDR1 MDHEN and CDR2 SYDVKM. V shed 5 bases and J 4 bases; nucleotides not matched to a gene: 7.

The chain has TRBV12-3 or TRBV12-4 and TRBJ2-2; 8 nucleotides agree with TRBD1. CDR3 length equals 15 residues. Losses at the gene ends were 6 bases for V and 3 bases for J; bases not matched to a gene: 6. This CDR3 is CASRQGQEDTGELFF. The CDR3 region has the DNA TGTGCCAGCAGACAGGGACAGGAGGACACCGGGGAGCTGTTTTTT.

In this sample, this clonotype turned up once. The chain joins TRBV4-1 to TRBJ2-3; D may be TRBD2 (7 bases). Per the germline V gene, CDR1 is MGHRA and CDR2 is YSYEKL. With 8 bases removed from V and 6 bases from J, the gap between germline ends came to 24 bases. CDR3 size: 16 residues. This CDR3 reads CASSTQGRERKDTQYF. CDR3 nucleotides: TGCGCCAGCTCCACCCAGGGGCGGGAGCGGAAGGATACGCAGTATTTT.

The chain is built from TRBV19 and TRBJ1-4; weak D call: TRBD1 (5 bases). The CDR3 covers 16 residues. Germline V gene sequence: CDR1 LNHDA, CDR2 SQIVND (reference sequence). The V and J ends lost 8 bases and 0 bases respectively, with 16 bases between them. CDR3 loop: CASGDRWTTTNEKLFF. The CDR3 DNA is TGTGCCAGTGGGGACCGGTGGACTACAACTAATGAAAAACTGTTTTTT.

This clonotype has at least ten counts. This chain links TRBV20-1 with TRBJ2-7; a weak D match, TRBD1 (6 bases). V lost 0 bases, J lost 0 bases, and 12 bases lay in between. The CDR3 covers 15 residues. CDR1 is DFQATT, CDR2 SNEGSKA, per germline (reference sequence). The CDR3 DNA follows: TGCAGTGCTAGAGATAGGACAGCGTACTCCTACGAGCAGTACTTC. This translates into CSARDRTAYSYEQYF.

This clonotype came up a few times. This sequence joins TRBV7-8 and TRBJ1-4, with no clear D. Germline CDR1 SGHVS, CDR2 FQNEAQ. Trimming stripped 1 base from V and 5 bases from J, with 11 bases between. The CDR3 totals 15 residues. CDR3 coding DNA: TGTGCCAGCAGCTTAGTAGTGAGGAAGAATGAAAAACTGTTTTTT. This codes for CASSLVVRKNEKLFF.

The rearrangement joins TRBV19 to TRBJ2-7; 12 positions agree with TRBD2. This CDR3 contains 14 residues. Per germline, CDR1 LNHDA and CDR2 SQIVND (reference sequence). The ends lost 3 bases at V and 4 bases at J; junction bases unmatched: 1. In DNA, the CDR3 is TGTGCCAGTAGTATCGGACTAGCGGGGTACGAGCAGTACTTC. Translation gives CASSIGLAGYEQYF.

The table lists this clonotype with many counts. The chain uses TRBV2 and TRBJ1-5; a weak D match, TRBD1 (5 bases). This CDR3 contains 17 residues. The germline CDR1 and CDR2 sequences are SNHLY and FYNNEI. V shed 4 bases and J shed 2 bases, with 18 bases lying between them. The CDR3 region has the DNA TGTGCCAGCAGTGCTGCGGCAGGGCAGTGGCGCAATCAGCCCCAGCATTTT. This codes for CASSAAAGQWRNQPQHF.